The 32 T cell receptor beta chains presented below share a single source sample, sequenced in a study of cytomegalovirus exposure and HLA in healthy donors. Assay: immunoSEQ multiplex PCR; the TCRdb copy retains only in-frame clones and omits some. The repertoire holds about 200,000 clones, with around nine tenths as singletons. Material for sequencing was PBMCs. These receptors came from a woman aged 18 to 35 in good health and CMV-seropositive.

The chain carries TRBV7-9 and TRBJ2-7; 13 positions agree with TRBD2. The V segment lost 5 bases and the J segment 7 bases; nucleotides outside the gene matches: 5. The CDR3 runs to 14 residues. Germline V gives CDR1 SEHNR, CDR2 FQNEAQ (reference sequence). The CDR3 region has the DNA TGTGCCAGCAGCCCCGGACTAGCGGGAGTTGAGCAGTACTTC. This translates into CASSPGLAGVEQYF.

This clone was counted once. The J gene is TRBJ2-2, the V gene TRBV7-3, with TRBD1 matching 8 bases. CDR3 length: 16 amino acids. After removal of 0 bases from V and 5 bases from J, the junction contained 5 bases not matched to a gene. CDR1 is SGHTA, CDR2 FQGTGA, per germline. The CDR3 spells CASSLTPDRDTGELFF. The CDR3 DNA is TGTGCCAGCAGCTTAACCCCGGACAGGGATACCGGGGAGCTGTTTTTT.

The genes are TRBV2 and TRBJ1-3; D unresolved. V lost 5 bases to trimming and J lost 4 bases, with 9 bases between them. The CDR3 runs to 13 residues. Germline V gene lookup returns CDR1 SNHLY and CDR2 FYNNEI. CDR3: CASSPEGGNTIYF. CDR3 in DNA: TGTGCCAGCAGTCCGGAGGGAGGAAACACCATATATTTT.

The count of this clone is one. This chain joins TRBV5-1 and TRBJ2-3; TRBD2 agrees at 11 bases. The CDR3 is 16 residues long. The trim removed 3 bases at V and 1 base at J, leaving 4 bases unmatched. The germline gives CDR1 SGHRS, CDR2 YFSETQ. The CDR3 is CASSSRLAGRTDTQYF. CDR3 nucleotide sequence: TGCGCCAGCAGCTCCCGACTAGCGGGGCGCACAGATACGCAGTATTTT. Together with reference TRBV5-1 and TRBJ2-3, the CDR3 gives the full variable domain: KAGVTQTPRYLIKTRGQQVTLSCSPISGHRSVSWYQQTPGQGLQFLFEYFSETQRNKGNFPGRFSGRQFSNSRSEMNVSTLELGDSALYLCASSSRLAGRTDTQYFGPGTRLTVL.

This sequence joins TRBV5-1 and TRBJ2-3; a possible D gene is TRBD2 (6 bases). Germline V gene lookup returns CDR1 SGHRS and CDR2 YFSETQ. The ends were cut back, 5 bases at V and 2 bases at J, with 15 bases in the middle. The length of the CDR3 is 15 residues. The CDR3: CASSRAGGVTDTQYF. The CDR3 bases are TGCGCCAGCAGTCGAGCGGGTGGGGTCACAGATACGCAGTATTTT.

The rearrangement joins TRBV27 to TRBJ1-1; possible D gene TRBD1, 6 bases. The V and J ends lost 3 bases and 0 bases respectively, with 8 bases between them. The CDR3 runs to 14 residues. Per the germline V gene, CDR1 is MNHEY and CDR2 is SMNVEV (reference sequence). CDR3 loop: CASSLDSMNTEAFF. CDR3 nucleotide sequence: TGTGCCAGCAGTTTGGACAGCATGAACACTGAAGCTTTCTTT.

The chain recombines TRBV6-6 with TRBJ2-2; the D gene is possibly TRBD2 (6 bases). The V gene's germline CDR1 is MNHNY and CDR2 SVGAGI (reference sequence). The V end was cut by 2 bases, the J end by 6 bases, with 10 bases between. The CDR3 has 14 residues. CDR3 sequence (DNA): TGTGCCAGCAGTTACGGGGGGTTGGCCGGGGAGCTGTTTTTT. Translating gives CASSYGGLAGELFF.

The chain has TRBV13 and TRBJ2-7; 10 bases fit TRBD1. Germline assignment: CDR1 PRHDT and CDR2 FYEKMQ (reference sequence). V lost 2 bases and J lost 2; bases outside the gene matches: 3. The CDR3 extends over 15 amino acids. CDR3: CASSLWGQGTYEQYF. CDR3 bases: TGTGCCAGCAGCTTATGGGGACAGGGGACCTACGAGCAGTACTTC.

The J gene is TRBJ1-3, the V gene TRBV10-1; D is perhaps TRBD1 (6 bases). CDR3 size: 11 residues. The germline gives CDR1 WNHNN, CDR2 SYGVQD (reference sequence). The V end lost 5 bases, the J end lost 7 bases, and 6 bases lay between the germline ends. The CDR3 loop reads CASSQGNTIYF. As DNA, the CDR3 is TGCGCCAGCAGTCAGGGGAACACCATATATTTT.

CDR3: CAIGENGAGNTIYF. The CDR3 nucleotides read TGTGCCATCGGGGAAAACGGGGCTGGAAACACCATATATTTT. The chain carries TRBV10-3 and TRBJ1-3; D gene unclear. Trimming stripped 8 bases from V and 2 bases from J, with 13 bases between. CDR1 ENHRY and CDR2 SYGVKD come from the germline V gene. This CDR3 contains 14 residues.

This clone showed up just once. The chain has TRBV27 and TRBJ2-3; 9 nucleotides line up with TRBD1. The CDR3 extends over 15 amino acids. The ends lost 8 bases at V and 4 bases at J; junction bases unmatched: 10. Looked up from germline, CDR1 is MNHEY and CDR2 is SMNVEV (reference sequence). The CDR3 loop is CASSRVTGGPDTQYF. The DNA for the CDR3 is TGTGCCAGCTCCCGCGTGACAGGGGGACCAGATACGCAGTATTTT.

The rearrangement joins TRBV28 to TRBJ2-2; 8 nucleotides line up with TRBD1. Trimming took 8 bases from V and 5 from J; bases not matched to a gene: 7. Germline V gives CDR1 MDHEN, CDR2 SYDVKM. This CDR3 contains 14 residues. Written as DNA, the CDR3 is TGTGCCAGCTTGGACAGGGCTAATACCGGGGAGCTGTTTTTT. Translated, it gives CASLDRANTGELFF. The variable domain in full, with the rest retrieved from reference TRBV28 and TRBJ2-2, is DVKVTQSSRYLVKRTGEKVFLECVQDMDHENMFWYRQDPGLGLRLIYFSYDVKMKEKGDIPEGYSVSREKKERFSLILESASTNQTSMYLCASLDRANTGELFFGEGSRLTVL.

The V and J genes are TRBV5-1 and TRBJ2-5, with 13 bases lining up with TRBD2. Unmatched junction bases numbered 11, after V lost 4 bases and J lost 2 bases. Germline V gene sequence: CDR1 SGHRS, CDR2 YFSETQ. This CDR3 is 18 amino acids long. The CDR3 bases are TGCGCCAGCAGCCCCCACGGACTAGCGGGAGTCGCTCAAGAGACCCAGTACTTC. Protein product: CASSPHGLAGVAQETQYF.

The chain's CDR3 is CASSPIYRTTTYEQYF. CDR3 in DNA: TGTGCCAGCAGTCCTATTTATCGGACGACTACGTACGAGCAGTACTTC. The chain combines TRBV27 with TRBJ2-7; possible D gene TRBD2, 5 bases. The germline gives CDR1 MNHEY, CDR2 SMNVEV (reference sequence). The CDR3 is 16 residues long. Between the trimmed V and J ends, which lost 5 bases and 4 bases, there was a span of 21 bases.

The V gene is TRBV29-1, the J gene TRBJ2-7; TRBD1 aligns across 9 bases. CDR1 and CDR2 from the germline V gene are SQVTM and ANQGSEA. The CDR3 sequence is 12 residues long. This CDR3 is CSAGQGIGEQYF. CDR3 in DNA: TGCAGTGCGGGACAGGGAATCGGCGAGCAGTACTTC.

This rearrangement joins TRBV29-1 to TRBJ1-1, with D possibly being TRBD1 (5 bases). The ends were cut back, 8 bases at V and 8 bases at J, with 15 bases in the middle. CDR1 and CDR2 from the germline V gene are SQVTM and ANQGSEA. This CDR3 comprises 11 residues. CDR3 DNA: TGCAGCTCACTACGGGGGTCGGAAGCTTTCTTT. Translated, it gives CSSLRGSEAFF.

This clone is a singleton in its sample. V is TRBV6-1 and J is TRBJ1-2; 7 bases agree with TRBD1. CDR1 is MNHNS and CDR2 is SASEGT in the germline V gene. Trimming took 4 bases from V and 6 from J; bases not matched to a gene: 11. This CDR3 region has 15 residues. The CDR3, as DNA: TGTGCCAGCAGTGCCAACCACAGGGGAAGGGATGGCTACACCTTC. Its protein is CASSANHRGRDGYTF.

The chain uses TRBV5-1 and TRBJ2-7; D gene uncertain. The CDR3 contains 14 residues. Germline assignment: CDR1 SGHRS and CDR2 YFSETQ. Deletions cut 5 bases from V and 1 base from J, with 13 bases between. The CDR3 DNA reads TGCGCCAGCAGACCCGACATTATTTCCTACGAGCAGTACTTC. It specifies CASRPDIISYEQYF.

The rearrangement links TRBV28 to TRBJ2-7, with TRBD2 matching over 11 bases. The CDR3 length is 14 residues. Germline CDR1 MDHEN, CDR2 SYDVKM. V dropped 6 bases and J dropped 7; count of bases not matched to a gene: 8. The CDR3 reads CASSPLAGAREQYF. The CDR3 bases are TGTGCCAGCAGCCCACTAGCGGGAGCGAGGGAGCAGTACTTC.

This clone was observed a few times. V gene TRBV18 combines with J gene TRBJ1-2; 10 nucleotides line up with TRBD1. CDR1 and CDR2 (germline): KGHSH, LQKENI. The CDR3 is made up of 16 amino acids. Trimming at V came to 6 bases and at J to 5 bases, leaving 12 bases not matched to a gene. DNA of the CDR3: TGTGCCAGCTCGCTAGGGAGCGGACAGGGGGTGTATGGCTACACCTTC. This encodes CASSLGSGQGVYGYTF.

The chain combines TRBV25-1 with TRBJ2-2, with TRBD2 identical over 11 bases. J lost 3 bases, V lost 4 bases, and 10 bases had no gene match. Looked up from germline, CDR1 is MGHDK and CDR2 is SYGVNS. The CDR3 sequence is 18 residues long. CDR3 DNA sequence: TGTGCCAGCAGTGTAGGTAGCGGGAGGGCCGGGGACACCGGGGAGCTGTTTTTT. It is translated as CASSVGSGRAGDTGELFF.

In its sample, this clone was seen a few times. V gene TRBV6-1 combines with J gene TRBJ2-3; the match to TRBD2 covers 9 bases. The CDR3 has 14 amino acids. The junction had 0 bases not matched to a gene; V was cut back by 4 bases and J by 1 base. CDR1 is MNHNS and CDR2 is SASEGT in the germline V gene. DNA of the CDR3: TGTGCCAGCAGTGGACTAGCGGGCACAGATACGCAGTATTTT. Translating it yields CASSGLAGTDTQYF.

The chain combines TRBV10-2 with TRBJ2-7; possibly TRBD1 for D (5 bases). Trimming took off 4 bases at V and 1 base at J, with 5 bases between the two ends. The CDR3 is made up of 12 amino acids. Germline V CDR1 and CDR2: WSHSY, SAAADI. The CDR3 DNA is TGCGCCAGCAGTGGACAGTCCTACGAGCAGTACTTC. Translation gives CASSGQSYEQYF.

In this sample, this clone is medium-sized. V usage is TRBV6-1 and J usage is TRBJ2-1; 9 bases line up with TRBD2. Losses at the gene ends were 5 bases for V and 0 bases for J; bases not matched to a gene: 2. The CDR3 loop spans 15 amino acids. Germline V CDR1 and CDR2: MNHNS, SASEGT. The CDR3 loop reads CASSMTSGSYNEQFF. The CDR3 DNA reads TGTGCCAGCAGTATGACTAGCGGCTCCTACAATGAGCAGTTCTTC.

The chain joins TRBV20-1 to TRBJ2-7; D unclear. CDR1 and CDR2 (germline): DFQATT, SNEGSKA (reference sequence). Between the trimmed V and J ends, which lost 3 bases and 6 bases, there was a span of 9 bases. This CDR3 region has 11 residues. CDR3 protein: CSASVRVEQYF. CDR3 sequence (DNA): TGCAGTGCTAGTGTCCGGGTCGAGCAGTACTTC.

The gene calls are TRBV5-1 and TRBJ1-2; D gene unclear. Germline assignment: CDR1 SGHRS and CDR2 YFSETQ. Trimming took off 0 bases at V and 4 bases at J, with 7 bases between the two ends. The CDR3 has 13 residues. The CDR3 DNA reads TGCGCCAGCAGCTTGGAGCAAACCTATGGCTACACCTTC. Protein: CASSLEQTYGYTF.

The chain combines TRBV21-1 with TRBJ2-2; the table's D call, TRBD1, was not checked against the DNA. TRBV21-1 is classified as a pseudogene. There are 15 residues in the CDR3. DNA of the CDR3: TGTGCCAGCAGCAAAGGGGGACAGATGACCGGGGAGCTGTTTTTT. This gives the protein CASSKGGQMTGELFF.

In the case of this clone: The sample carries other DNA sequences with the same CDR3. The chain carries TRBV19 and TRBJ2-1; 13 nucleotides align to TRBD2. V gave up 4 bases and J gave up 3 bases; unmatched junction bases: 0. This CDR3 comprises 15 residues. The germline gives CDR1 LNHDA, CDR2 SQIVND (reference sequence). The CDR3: CASSRTSGSYNEQFF. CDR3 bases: TGTGCCAGTAGTAGGACTAGCGGGAGCTACAATGAGCAGTTCTTC.

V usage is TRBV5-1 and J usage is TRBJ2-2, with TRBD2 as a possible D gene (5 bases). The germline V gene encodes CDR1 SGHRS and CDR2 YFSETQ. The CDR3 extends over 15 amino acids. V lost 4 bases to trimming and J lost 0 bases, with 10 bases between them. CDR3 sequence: CASSPGLTNTGELFF. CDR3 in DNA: TGCGCCAGCAGCCCCGGACTCACGAACACCGGGGAGCTGTTTTTT.

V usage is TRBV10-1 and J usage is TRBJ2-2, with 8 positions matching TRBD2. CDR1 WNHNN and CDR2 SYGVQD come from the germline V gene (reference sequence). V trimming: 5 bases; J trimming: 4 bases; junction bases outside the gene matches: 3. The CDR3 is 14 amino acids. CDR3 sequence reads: CASSPSGSTGELFF. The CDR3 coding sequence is TGCGCCAGCAGTCCGAGCGGGAGCACCGGGGAGCTGTTTTTT.

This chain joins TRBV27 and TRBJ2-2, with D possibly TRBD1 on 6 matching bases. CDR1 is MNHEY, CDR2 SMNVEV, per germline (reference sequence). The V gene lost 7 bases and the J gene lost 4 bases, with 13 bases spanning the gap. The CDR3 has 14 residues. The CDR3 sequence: CASTLQGPTGELFF. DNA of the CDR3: TGTGCCAGCACCTTACAGGGTCCCACCGGGGAGCTGTTTTTT.

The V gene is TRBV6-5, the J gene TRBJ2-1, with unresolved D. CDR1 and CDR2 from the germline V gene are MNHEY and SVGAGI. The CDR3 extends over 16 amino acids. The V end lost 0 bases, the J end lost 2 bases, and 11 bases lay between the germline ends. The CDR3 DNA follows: TGTGCCAGCAGTTACTCGTCCGAGCGCGCCTACAATGAGCAGTTCTTC. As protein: CASSYSSERAYNEQFF.